This T cell receptor (beta chain) was identified in a study of blood T cell repertoires in COVID-19. Study-level information: The United States, Italy and Spain were the sources of the acute and convalescent COVID-19 samples. Sources were T cells, B-cell-depleted T cells, or PBMCs; the material itself was cDNA or gDNA.

In the authors' methods: Researchers report that nucleated cell counts were estimated from reference gene primer amplification. Assay: immunoSEQ multiplex PCR; the TCRdb copy retains only in-frame clones and omits some. D and trimming come from the DNA, and the V and J calls and clone size come from that table. The sample shows fewer than 150,000 clones, almost 80% of them seen only once. This CDR3 contains 12 residues. Germline V gene data show CDR1 as SEHNR and CDR2 as FQNEAQ (reference sequence). V lost 1 base to trimming and J lost 14 bases, with 14 bases between them. The clonotype originates from a man in his 60s who had recovered from COVID-19. J is TRBJ1-2 and V is TRBV7-9; D is unclear. The sample taken for sequencing was peripheral blood. CDR3 DNA: TGTGCCAGCAGCTTAGGTAGTACCGGAGCAACCTTC. Translated: CASSLGSTGATF. Drawing the rest from reference TRBV7-9 and TRBJ1-2, the complete variable domain is DTGVSQNPRHKITKRGQNVTFRCDPISEHNRLYWYRQTLGQGPEFLTYFQNEAQLEKSRLLSDRFSAERPKGSFSTLEIQRTEQGDSAMYLCASSLGSTGATFGSGTRLTVV.